The clone carrying this T cell receptor beta chain was observed a single time. Germline CDR1 is LGHNA and CDR2 is YNFKEQ. The CDR3 consists of 16 residues. J lost 8 bases, V lost 3 bases, and 12 bases had no gene match. These data come from a study of T cell changes during pregnancy in multiple sclerosis. Sequenced by immunoSEQ multiplex PCR; TCRdb stores in-frame clones only, minus some. The data contain about 48,000 clones, approximately 95% of them seen just once; the ten biggest clones take up more than 0.45%. The origin of this receptor is a female donor with multiple sclerosis, enrolled in a pregnancy study. The input for sequencing was CD4+ T cells from peripheral blood mononuclear cells, taken in the first trimester of pregnancy. The chain is built from TRBV4-2 and TRBJ2-2, with 7 bases identical to TRBD1. CDR3 in DNA: TGTGCCAGCAGCCAGGACAGGACTCCCCCCAGGGGGGAGCTGTTTTTT. Protein product: CASSQDRTPPRGELFF.